These 27 T cell receptor beta chains originate from one sample sequenced in a study of cytomegalovirus exposure and HLA in healthy donors. PCR amplification relied on 60 Vbeta primers (plus 13 Jbeta primers). Sequencing used immunoSEQ multiplex PCR; TCRdb keeps in-frame clones, though not all of them. There are over 150,000 clones in the sample; 80% occur only once, and 6.5% to 8.5% lies in the top ten. Sequencing used PBMCs. These TCRs come from a man aged 30-40 years in good health and CMV-seropositive.

The V gene is TRBV5-1, the J gene TRBJ2-7, with 9 bases that match TRBD1. CDR1 and CDR2 (germline): SGHRS, YFSETQ. The CDR3 has 14 residues. V shed 4 bases and J 4 bases; nucleotides not matched to a gene: 6. CDR3 in DNA: TGCGCCAGCAGCCCCGGGACAGGGCAATACGAGCAGTACTTC. Encoded protein: CASSPGTGQYEQYF.

This clone was detected once. The J gene is TRBJ1-2, the V gene TRBV9, with 10 positions matching TRBD1. This CDR3 region has 14 residues. Germline CDR1 is SGDLS and CDR2 is YYNGEE. V dropped 4 bases and J dropped 3; count of bases not matched to a gene: 3. The CDR3 reads CASSPGTGDYGYTF. CDR3 coding DNA: TGTGCCAGCAGCCCGGGGACAGGGGACTATGGCTACACCTTC.

V gene TRBV7-9 combines with J gene TRBJ2-7; D is possibly TRBD2 (6 bases). Germline CDR1 and CDR2: SEHNR and FQNEAQ (reference sequence). Between the trimmed V and J ends, which lost 5 bases and 4 bases, there was a span of 18 bases. The CDR3 is 15 residues long. This CDR3 is CASSPAGGRGYEQYF. As DNA, the CDR3 is TGTGCCAGCAGCCCCGCCGGGGGAAGGGGTTACGAGCAGTACTTC.

This sequence joins TRBV6-5 and TRBJ2-3; TRBD2 might be the D (6 bases). Looked up from germline, CDR1 is MNHEY and CDR2 is SVGAGI. Trimming left V 4 bases short and J 1 base short, with 9 bases between. This CDR3 region has 14 residues. In DNA, the CDR3 is TGTGCCAGCAGTTGGGGCGGGGGCACAGATACGCAGTATTTT. Residues: CASSWGGGTDTQYF.

There are a few counts of this clone. The rearrangement uses TRBV6-1 and TRBJ1-5, with TRBD1 matching 9 bases. CDR3 length: 15 residues. With 0 bases clipped from V and 9 bases from J, the junction kept 6 bases outside the gene matches. CDR1 and CDR2 from the germline V gene are MNHNS and SASEGT. This CDR3 is CASSEAGQGSSPQHF. CDR3 DNA sequence: TGTGCCAGCAGTGAAGCGGGACAGGGAAGTTCGCCCCAGCATTTT.

This clone turned up a few times. The chain has TRBV6-4 and TRBJ2-7; 9 bases line up with TRBD1. The germline CDR1 and CDR2 sequences are MRHNA and SNTAGT. The V gene end was trimmed by 4 bases and the J gene end by 4 bases; junction bases not matched to a gene: 5. The CDR3 runs to 14 residues. The CDR3 loop is CASSGRDREYEQYF. The DNA of the CDR3 is TGTGCCAGCAGTGGCCGGGACAGGGAGTACGAGCAGTACTTC.

V gene TRBV28 combines with J gene TRBJ2-7; D perhaps matches TRBD1 (6 bases). CDR1 is MDHEN and CDR2 is SYDVKM in the germline V gene. V shed 4 bases and J shed 0 bases, with 16 bases lying between them. CDR3 length: 16 amino acids. DNA of the CDR3: TGTGCCAGCAGTTCTATCGGACAGCAGAACTCCTACGAGCAGTACTTC. It translates to CASSSIGQQNSYEQYF.

V and J are TRBV27 and TRBJ1-1, with D perhaps matching TRBD1 (6 bases). CDR3 length: 15 residues. Deletions cut 5 bases from V and 0 bases from J, with 13 bases between. CDR1 is MNHEY, CDR2 SMNVEV, per germline (reference sequence). The chain's CDR3 is CASSRGGRMNTEAFF. The DNA of the CDR3 is TGTGCCAGCAGTAGGGGGGGACGGATGAACACTGAAGCTTTCTTT.

This clone was picked up a small number of times. This chain uses TRBV7-9 with TRBJ2-2, with D possibly matching TRBD1 (5 bases). The V and J ends lost 1 base and 3 bases respectively, with 6 bases between them. Looked up from germline, CDR1 is SEHNR and CDR2 is FQNEAQ (reference sequence). The CDR3 is 14 residues long. CDR3 protein: CASSLGGDTGELFF. For the CDR3, the DNA is TGTGCCAGCAGCTTAGGGGGCGACACCGGGGAGCTGTTTTTT.

This clone has a handful of counts. An end of the junction differs from the germline gene, which may be a read error. The chain has TRBV7-9 and TRBJ2-5, with TRBD2 identical over 14 bases. The germline gives CDR1 SEHNR, CDR2 FQNEAQ (reference sequence). The CDR3 sequence is 16 residues long. The CDR3 DNA reads TGTTCCAGCAGTTCCGGACTAGCGGGGGGACAAGAGACCCAGTACTTC. Residues: CSSSSGLAGGQETQYF. The full variable domain, completed using reference TRBV7-9 and TRBJ2-5, is DTGVSQNPRHKITKRGQNVTFRCDPISEHNRLYWYRQTLGQGPEFLTYFQNEAQLEKSRLLSDRFSAERPKGSFSTLEIQRTEQGDSAMYLCSSSSGLAGGQETQYFGPGTRLLVL.

CDR3 sequence (DNA): TGTGCCAGTAGTATAGATCTACGGAGGGCAGGGAGCAACTACGAGCAGTACTTC. It encodes CASSIDLRRAGSNYEQYF. V usage is TRBV19 and J usage is TRBJ2-7, with D tentatively TRBD2 (6 bases). Trimming cost V 0 bases and J 3 bases, with 21 bases left between them. The CDR3 sequence is 18 residues long. Germline CDR1 LNHDA, CDR2 SQIVND (reference sequence).

This chain links TRBV9 with TRBJ1-1; D is possibly TRBD1 (5 bases). V dropped 3 bases and J dropped 8 bases, with 20 bases sitting between them. This CDR3 is built from 15 residues. Per germline, CDR1 SGDLS and CDR2 YYNGEE. CDR3 in amino acids: CASSGGREGSTEAFF. The CDR3 bases are TGTGCCAGCAGCGGGGGGAGGGAAGGATCGACAGAAGCTTTCTTT.

This chain uses TRBV5-1 with TRBJ1-2, with 10 nucleotides matching TRBD1. Germline lookup yields CDR1 SGHRS and CDR2 YFSETQ. V lost 6 bases to trimming and J lost 5 bases; unmatched junction nucleotides: 10. The CDR3 covers 15 residues. CDR3 sequence: CASKPGQGFRYGYTF. The CDR3 nucleotides are TGCGCCAGCAAACCGGGACAGGGGTTTAGGTATGGCTACACCTTC.

This rearrangement joins TRBV7-2 to TRBJ1-1; maybe TRBD1 (5 bases). Germline V gives CDR1 SGHTA, CDR2 FQGNSA. The CDR3 length is 13 residues. The V gene lost 5 bases and the J gene lost 3 bases, with 10 bases spanning the gap. The CDR3 loop is CASSADSHTEAFF. CDR3 DNA: TGTGCCAGCAGCGCAGACAGTCACACTGAAGCTTTCTTT.

The V gene is TRBV12-5, the J gene TRBJ1-5; a possible D gene is TRBD1 (6 bases). The V and J ends lost 6 bases and 4 bases respectively, with 13 bases between them. This CDR3 has 14 amino acids. CDR1 LGHNT and CDR2 FRNRAP come from the germline V gene. The CDR3 DNA reads as TGTGCTAGTGGGGCGGTGGGGGCGAATCAGCCCCAGCATTTT. As protein: CASGAVGANQPQHF. Supplemented by reference TRBV12-5 and TRBJ1-5, the full variable domain reads DARVTQTPRHKVTEMGQEVTMRCQPILGHNTVFWYRQTMMQGLELLAYFRNRAPLDDSGMPKDRFSAEMPDATLATLKIQPSEPRDSAVYFCASGAVGANQPQHFGDGTRLSIL.

In its sample, this clone was seen once. The rearrangement uses TRBV9 and TRBJ2-2, with TRBD2 as a possible D gene (5 bases). Per germline, CDR1 SGDLS and CDR2 YYNGEE. This CDR3 contains 15 residues. V was cut by 3 bases and J by 1 base, with 10 bases left in between. CDR3 sequence (DNA): TGTGCCAGCAGCGCCGGGAACCTGAACACCGGGGAGCTGTTTTTT. It translates to CASSAGNLNTGELFF.

A single count supports this clone. The rearrangement links TRBV9 to TRBJ1-2; weak D call: TRBD1 (6 bases). This CDR3 spans 16 amino acids. Germline-derived CDR1 and CDR2 are SGDLS and YYNGEE. Trimming removed 1 base at V and 4 bases at J, with 17 bases between. The CDR3, as DNA: TGTGCCAGCAGCGTAAAATTGCCAGGGGAAACCTATGGCTACACCTTC. Protein: CASSVKLPGETYGYTF.

V gene TRBV6-5 combines with J gene TRBJ2-7; 7 nucleotides line up with TRBD1. The germline V gene encodes CDR1 MNHEY and CDR2 SVGAGI. The CDR3 runs to 15 residues. The trim removed 6 bases at V and 3 bases at J, leaving 11 bases unmatched. The CDR3 region is CASRRTGLELYEQYF. The CDR3 DNA reads as TGTGCCAGCAGAAGGACAGGCCTGGAGCTCTACGAGCAGTACTTC.

The rearrangement joins TRBV5-6 to TRBJ1-1; 8 nucleotides align to TRBD1. The CDR3 covers 16 residues. V lost 3 bases and J lost 3; bases outside the gene matches: 10. Looked up from germline, CDR1 is SGHDT and CDR2 is YYEEEE. CDR3 sequence (DNA): TGTGCCAGCAGCTCTTTAGGTTTACAGGGGGACACTGAAGCTTTCTTT. As protein: CASSSLGLQGDTEAFF.

The chain has TRBV7-9 and TRBJ1-2; the match to TRBD1 covers 7 bases. Germline-derived CDR1 and CDR2 are SEHNR and FQNEAQ (reference sequence). V gave up 0 bases and J gave up 6 bases; unmatched junction bases: 7. This CDR3 spans 15 amino acids. CDR3 bases: TGTGCCAGCAGCTTAGCGGGCAGGGGGTTCGATGGCTACACCTTC. Encoded protein: CASSLAGRGFDGYTF.

The chain carries TRBV29-1 and TRBJ2-1, with 9 bases fitting TRBD2. The J segment lost 8 bases and the V segment lost 0 bases, leaving 5 bases of the junction unmatched. CDR1 is SQVTM and CDR2 is ANQGSEA in the germline V gene. CDR3 length equals 14 residues. CDR3 sequence: CSVEDEEREDEQFF. In nucleotides, the CDR3 is TGCAGCGTTGAAGATGAGGAGCGGGAGGATGAGCAGTTCTTC.

The chain carries TRBV6-1 and TRBJ1-5; D gene unclear. This CDR3 has 12 amino acids. Germline V gene data show CDR1 as MNHNS and CDR2 as SASEGT. Trimming shortened V by 8 bases and J by 3 bases, and 8 bases separated the two germline ends. CDR3 DNA sequence: TGTGCCAGCGGAGTCCCCAATCAGCCCCAGCATTTT. It yields the protein CASGVPNQPQHF.

The genes are TRBV5-1 and TRBJ1-4, with D possibly matching TRBD1 (6 bases). This CDR3 contains 14 residues. V was trimmed by 3 bases and J by 13 bases, leaving 19 bases between them. The germline V gene has CDR1 SGHRS and CDR2 YFSETQ. CDR3 residues: CASSSGVPGTRLFF. CDR3 bases: TGCGCCAGCAGCTCAGGGGTGCCCGGGACAAGACTGTTTTTT.

This clone was recorded at least ten times. The chain combines TRBV6-4 with TRBJ1-1; D might be TRBD1 (5 bases). Trimming took off 4 bases at V and 3 bases at J, with 12 bases between the two ends. This CDR3 region has 14 residues. Germline V CDR1 and CDR2: MRHNA, SNTAGT. The CDR3 loop is CASSASGEDTEAFF. For the CDR3, the DNA is TGTGCCAGCAGTGCCTCGGGGGAGGACACTGAAGCTTTCTTT.

The gene calls are TRBV5-5 and TRBJ2-7; 13 bases fit TRBD2. Germline-derived CDR1 and CDR2 are SGHKS and YYEKEE (reference sequence). This CDR3 contains 15 residues. The J segment lost 3 bases and the V segment lost 2 bases, leaving 2 bases of the junction unmatched. The CDR3 DNA reads as TGTGCCAGCAGCTTCGGACTAGCGGGGGACTACGAGCAGTACTTC. It yields the protein CASSFGLAGDYEQYF.

The V call is TRBV28, the J call TRBJ2-1; 12 bases match TRBD2. The J segment lost 9 bases and the V segment lost 8 bases, leaving 8 bases of the junction unmatched. Germline CDR1 MDHEN, CDR2 SYDVKM. The CDR3 extends over 14 amino acids. DNA of the CDR3: TGTGCCAGCGGAACTAGCGGGAGGACCGTTGAGCAGTTCTTC. It is translated as CASGTSGRTVEQFF.

The chain uses TRBV27 and TRBJ2-1, with 9 bases identical to TRBD1. Germline CDR1 reads MNHEY; CDR2 reads SMNVEV (reference sequence). After removal of 5 bases from V and 2 bases from J, the junction contained 13 bases not matched to a gene. The CDR3 has 18 residues. CDR3 sequence (DNA): TGTGCCAGCAGTACCGCCTATCCGGGACAGGGTGCCTACAATGAGCAGTTCTTC. Translation: CASSTAYPGQGAYNEQFF.